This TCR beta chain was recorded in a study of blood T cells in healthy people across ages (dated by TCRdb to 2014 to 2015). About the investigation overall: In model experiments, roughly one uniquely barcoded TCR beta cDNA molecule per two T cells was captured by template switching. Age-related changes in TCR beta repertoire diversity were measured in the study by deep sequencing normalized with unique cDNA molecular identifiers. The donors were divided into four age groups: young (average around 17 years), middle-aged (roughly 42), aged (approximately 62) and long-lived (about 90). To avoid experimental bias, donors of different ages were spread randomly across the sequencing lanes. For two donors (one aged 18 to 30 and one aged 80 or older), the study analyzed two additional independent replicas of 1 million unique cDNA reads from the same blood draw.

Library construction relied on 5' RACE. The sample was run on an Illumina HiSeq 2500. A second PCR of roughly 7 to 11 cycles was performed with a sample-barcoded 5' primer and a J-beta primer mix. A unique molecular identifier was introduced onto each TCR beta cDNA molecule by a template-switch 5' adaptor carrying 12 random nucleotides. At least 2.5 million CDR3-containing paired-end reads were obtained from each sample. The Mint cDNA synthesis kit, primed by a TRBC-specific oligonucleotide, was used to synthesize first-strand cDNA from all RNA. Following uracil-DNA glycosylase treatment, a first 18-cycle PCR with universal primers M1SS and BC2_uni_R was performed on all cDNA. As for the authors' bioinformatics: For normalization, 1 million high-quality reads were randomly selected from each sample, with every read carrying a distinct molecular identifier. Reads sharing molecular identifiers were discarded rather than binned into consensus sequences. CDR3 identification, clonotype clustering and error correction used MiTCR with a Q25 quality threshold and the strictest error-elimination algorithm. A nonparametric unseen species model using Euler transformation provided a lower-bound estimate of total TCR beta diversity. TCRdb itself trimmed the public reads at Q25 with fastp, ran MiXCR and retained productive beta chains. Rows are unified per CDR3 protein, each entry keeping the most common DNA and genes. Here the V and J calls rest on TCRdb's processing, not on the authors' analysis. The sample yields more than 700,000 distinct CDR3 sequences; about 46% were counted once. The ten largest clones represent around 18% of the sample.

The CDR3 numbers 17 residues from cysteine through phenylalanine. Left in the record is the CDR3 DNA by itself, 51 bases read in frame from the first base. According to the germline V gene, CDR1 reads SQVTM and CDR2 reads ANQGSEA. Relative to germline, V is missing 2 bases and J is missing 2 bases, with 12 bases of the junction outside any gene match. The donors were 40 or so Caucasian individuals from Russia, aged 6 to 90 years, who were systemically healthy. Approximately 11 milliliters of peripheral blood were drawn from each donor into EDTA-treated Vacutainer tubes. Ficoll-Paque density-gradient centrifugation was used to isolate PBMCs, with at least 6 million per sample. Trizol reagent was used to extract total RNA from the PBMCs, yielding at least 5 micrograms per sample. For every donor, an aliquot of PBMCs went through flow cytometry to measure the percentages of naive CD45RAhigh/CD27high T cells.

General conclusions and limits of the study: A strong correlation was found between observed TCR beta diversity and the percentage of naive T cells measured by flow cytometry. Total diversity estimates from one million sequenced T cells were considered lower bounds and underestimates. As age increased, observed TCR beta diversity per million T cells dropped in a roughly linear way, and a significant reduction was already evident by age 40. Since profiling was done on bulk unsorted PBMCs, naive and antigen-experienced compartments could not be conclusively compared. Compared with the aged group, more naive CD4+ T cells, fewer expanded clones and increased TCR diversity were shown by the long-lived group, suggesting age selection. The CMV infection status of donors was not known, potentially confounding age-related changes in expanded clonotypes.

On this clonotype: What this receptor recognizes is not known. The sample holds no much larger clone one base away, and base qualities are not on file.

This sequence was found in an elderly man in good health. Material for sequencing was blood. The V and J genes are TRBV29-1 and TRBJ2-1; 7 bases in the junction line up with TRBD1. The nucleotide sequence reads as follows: TGCAGCGTTGAATTTTTAGTAGGACAGGCGGCCTACAATGAGCAGTTCTTC. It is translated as CSVEFLVGQAAYNEQFF.